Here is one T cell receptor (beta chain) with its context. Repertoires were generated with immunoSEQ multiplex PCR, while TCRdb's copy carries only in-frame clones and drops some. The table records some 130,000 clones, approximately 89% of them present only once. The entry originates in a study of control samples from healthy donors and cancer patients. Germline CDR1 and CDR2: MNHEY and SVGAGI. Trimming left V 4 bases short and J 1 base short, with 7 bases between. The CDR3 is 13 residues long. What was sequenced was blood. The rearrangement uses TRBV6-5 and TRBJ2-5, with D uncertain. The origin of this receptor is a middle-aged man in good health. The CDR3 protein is CASSSTLQETQYF. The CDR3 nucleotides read TGTGCCAGCAGTTCGACTCTCCAAGAGACCCAGTACTTC.